The sequence of this T cell receptor beta chain was determined in a study of cytomegalovirus exposure and HLA in healthy donors. Turning to the study itself: HLA-typed donors contributed about 85 million unique TCRs, which were held in an early data release.

Study results and caveats: CMV serostatus was the only immune exposure information that was available. The authors excluded some V segments, including TRBV6-2 and TRBV6-3, as indistinguishable.

PCR was performed using 60 Vbeta and 13 Jbeta primers. Original handling: About 12 million of the 80 million or so unique TCR beta chains counted in a later analysis were shared. Generated by immunoSEQ multiplex PCR, the TCRdb table keeps only in-frame clones and is missing some. V and J calls plus clone size are reproduced from that table; the DNA served to infer D and trimming. The sample records about 200,000 clones, 70% to 80% being singletons. Trimming stripped 0 bases from V and 13 bases from J, with 13 bases between. Germline CDR1 is SGHRS and CDR2 is YFSETQ. The CDR3 covers 12 residues. Points on this clone: Its antigen is undetermined.

This chain joins TRBV5-1 and TRBJ2-5; D not certain. Material for sequencing was PBMCs. The TCR comes from a male donor in good health and CMV-seropositive. The CDR3, as DNA: TGCGCCAGCAGCTTGGCCGAGGCCCCGCGGTACTTC. It yields the protein CASSLAEAPRYF.